Each of the 5 T cell receptor beta chains below was sequenced from the same sample in a study of blood T cell repertoires in COVID-19. The repertoire was sequenced with immunoSEQ multiplex PCR; TCRdb's copy has only in-frame clones and lacks some. This repertoire shows 360,000 or so clones, 87% found once; its top ten account for almost 3%. Sequenced sample: PBMCs or T cells enriched from blood (not recorded which). Every receptor here comes from a woman aged 30 to 39 who had recovered from COVID-19.

The chain couples TRBV18 to TRBJ2-7; weak D call: TRBD1 (5 bases). Germline V lookup: CDR1 KGHSH, CDR2 LQKENI. Trimming shortened V by 5 bases and J by 1 base, and 15 bases separated the two germline ends. The CDR3 contains 15 residues. The CDR3 DNA sequence: TGTGCCAGCTCAGCAACCAATGACAGATCCTACGAGCAGTACTTC. Translated: CASSATNDRSYEQYF.

The rearrangement joins TRBV3-1 (or the pseudogene TRBV3-2) to TRBJ2-3; D is unresolved. Germline V gene sequence: CDR1 LGHDT, CDR2 YNNKEL (reference sequence). The length of the CDR3 is 13 residues. V lost 3 bases, J lost 1 base, and 5 bases lay in between. Written as DNA, the CDR3 is TGTGCCAGCAGCCAGCAGGGCACAGATACGCAGTATTTT. It yields the protein CASSQQGTDTQYF.

V gene TRBV7-2 combines with J gene TRBJ2-7; D is ambiguous. This CDR3 contains 13 residues. The ends were cut back, 2 bases at V and 6 bases at J, with 11 bases in the middle. Germline V gene data show CDR1 as SGHTA and CDR2 as FQGNSA. DNA of the CDR3: TGTGCCAGCAGCTTAAGCCCCCGCCTCGAGCAGTACTTC. This translates into CASSLSPRLEQYF.

The chain couples TRBV11-3 to TRBJ2-5; a possible D gene is TRBD1 (5 bases). V lost 0 bases and J 2 bases, leaving 10 bases between the germline ends. The CDR3 length is 15 residues. Germline values: CDR1 SGHNT, CDR2 YENEEA. This CDR3 reads CASSLEGTGQETQYF. CDR3 in DNA: TGTGCCAGCAGCTTAGAAGGTACAGGACAAGAGACCCAGTACTTC. The complete variable domain, with remaining parts taken from reference TRBV11-3 and TRBJ2-5, reads EAGVVQSPRYKIIEKKQPVAFWCNPISGHNTLYWYLQNLGQGPELLIRYENEEAVDDSQLPKDRFSAERLKGVDSTLKIQPAELGDSAVYLCASSLEGTGQETQYFGPGTRLLVL.

In nucleotides, the CDR3 is TGTGCCAGCAGTGAAACGTCCCGGAACAGGCGGAACACCATATATTTT. This sequence encodes CASSETSRNRRNTIYF. The chain links TRBV6-1 to TRBJ1-3; D is perhaps TRBD1 (5 bases). This CDR3 has 16 residues. Germline CDR1 reads MNHNS; CDR2 reads SASEGT. V lost 2 bases, J lost 7 bases, and 18 bases lay in between.